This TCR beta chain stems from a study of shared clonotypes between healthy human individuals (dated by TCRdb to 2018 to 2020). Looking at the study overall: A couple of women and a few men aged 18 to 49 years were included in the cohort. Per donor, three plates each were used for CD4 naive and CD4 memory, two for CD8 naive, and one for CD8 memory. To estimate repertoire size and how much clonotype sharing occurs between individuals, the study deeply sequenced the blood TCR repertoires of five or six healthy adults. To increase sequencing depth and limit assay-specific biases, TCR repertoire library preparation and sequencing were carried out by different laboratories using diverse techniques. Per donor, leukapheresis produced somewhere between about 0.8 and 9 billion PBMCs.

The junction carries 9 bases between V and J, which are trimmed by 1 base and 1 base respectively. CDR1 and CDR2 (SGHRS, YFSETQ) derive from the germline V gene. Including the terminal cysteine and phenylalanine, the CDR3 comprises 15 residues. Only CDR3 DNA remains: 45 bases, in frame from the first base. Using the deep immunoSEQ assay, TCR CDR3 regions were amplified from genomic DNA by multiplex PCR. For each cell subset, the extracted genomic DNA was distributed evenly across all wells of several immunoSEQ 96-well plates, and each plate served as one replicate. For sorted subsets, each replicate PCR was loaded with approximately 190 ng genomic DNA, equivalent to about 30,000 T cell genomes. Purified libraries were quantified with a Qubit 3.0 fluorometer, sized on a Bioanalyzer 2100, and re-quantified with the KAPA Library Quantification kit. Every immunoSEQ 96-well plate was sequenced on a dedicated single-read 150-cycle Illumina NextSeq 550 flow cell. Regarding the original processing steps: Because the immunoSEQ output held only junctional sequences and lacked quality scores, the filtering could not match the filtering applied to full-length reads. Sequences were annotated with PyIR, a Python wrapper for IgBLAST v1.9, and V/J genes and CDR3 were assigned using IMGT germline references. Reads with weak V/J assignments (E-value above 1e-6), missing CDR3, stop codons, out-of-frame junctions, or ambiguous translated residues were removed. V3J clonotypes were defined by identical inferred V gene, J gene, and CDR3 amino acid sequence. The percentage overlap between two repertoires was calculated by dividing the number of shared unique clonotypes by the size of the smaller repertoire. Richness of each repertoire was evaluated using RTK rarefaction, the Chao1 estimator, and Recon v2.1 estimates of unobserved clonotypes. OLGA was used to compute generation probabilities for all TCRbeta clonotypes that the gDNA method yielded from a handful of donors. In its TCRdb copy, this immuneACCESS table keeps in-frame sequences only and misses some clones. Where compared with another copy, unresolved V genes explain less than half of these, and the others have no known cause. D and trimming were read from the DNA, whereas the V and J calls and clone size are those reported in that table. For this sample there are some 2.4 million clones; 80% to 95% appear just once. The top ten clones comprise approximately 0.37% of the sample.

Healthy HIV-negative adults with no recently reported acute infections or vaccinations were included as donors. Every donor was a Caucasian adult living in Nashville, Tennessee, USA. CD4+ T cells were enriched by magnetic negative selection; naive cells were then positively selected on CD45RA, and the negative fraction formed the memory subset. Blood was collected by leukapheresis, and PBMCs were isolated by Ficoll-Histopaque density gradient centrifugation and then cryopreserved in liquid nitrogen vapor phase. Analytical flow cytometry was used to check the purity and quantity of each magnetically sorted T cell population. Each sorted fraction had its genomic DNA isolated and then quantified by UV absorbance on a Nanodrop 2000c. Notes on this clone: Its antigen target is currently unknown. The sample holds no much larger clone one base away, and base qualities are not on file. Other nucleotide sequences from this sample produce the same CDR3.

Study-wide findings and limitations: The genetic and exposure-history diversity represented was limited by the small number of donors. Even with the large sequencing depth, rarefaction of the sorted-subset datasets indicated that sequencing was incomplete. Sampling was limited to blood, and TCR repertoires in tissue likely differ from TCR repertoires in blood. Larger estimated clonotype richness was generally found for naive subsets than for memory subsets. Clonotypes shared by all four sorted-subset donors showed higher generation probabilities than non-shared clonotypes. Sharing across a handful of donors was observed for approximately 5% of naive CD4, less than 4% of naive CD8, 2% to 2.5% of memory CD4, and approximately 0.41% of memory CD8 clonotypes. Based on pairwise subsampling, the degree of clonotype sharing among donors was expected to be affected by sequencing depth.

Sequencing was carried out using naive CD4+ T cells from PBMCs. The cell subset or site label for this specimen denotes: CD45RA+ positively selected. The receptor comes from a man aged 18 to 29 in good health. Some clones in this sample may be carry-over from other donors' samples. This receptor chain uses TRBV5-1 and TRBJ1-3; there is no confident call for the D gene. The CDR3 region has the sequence CASSLSSGSGNTIYF. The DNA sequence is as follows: TGCGCCAGCAGCTTGTCGTCTGGGTCTGGAAACACCATATATTTT.